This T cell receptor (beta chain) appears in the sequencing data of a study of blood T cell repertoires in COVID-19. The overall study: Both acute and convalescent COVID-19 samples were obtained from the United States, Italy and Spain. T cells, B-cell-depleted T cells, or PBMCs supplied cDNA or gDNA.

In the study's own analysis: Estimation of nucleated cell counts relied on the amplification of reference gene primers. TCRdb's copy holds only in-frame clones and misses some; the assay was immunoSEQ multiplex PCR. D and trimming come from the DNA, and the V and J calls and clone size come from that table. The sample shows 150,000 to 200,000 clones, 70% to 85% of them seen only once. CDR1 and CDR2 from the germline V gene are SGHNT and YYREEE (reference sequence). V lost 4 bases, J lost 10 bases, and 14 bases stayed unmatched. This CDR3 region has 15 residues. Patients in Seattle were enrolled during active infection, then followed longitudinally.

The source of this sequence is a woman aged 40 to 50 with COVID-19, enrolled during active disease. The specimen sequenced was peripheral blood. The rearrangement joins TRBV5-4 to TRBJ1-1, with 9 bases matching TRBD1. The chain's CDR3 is CASSARAGTGTGAFF. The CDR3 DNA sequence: TGTGCCAGCAGCGCCCGGGCCGGGACAGGGACCGGAGCTTTCTTT. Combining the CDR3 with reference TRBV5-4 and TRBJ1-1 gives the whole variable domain ETGVTQSPTHLIKTRGQQVTLRCSSQSGHNTVSWYQQALGQGPQFIFQYYREEENGRGNFPPRFSGLQFPNYSSELNVNALELDDSALYLCASSARAGTGTGAFFGQGTRLTVV.